This TCR beta chain emerged from a study of cytomegalovirus exposure and HLA in healthy donors. As concerns this clone: Antigen: not known.

Study results and limitations: Later on, a genetic analysis was performed. It linked a missense variant in DCLRE1C with V- and J-gene trimming of TCR beta. Donors belonging to an Asian-associated ancestry cluster reportedly showed fewer N-insertions in productive TCRs than the 666-donor mean, according to what a later analysis found.

V dropped 1 base and J dropped 3 bases, with 9 bases sitting between them. The CDR3 has 14 residues. The germline V gene has CDR1 SEHNR and CDR2 FQNEAQ (reference sequence). Vbeta (60) and Jbeta (13) primers were used in the PCR. Sequencing was performed with immunoSEQ multiplex PCR; in TCRdb, only in-frame clones are kept and a portion is missing. The data show some 120,000 clones, and the top ten clones hold 6.8%. V usage is TRBV7-9 and J usage is TRBJ1-1; D is possibly TRBD1 (6 bases). The source of this sequence is a middle-aged man in good health and CMV-seropositive. Source material: PBMCs. CDR3 protein: CASSLDRVHTEAFF. In DNA, the CDR3 is TGTGCCAGCAGCTTAGACAGGGTTCACACTGAAGCTTTCTTT.